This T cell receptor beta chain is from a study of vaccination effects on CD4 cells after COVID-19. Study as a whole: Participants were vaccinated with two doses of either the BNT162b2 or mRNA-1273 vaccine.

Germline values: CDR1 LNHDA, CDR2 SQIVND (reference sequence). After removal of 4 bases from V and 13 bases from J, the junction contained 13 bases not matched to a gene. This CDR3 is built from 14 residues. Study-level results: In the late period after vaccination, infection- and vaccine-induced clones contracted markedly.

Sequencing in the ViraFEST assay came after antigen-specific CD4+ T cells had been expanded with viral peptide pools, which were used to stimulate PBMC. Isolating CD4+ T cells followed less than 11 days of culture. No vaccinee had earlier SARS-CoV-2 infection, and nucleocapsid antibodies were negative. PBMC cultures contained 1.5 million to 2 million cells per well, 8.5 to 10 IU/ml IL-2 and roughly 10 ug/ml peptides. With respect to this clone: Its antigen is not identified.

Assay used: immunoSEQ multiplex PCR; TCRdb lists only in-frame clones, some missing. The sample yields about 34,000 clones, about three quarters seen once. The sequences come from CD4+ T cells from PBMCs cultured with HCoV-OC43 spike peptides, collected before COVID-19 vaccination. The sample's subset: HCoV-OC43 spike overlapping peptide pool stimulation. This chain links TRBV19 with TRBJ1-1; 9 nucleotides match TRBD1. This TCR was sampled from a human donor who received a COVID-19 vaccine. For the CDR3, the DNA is TGTGCCAGTAGTACTTACCGGGACAGGGAATTTCGTTTCTTT. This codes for CASSTYRDREFRFF.